Presented here are 2 T cell receptor beta chains from one specimen sequenced in a study of monozygotic twins with inflammatory bowel disease. One entry per CDR3 protein, without DNA, is what TCRdb gives after re-calling the 5' RACE reads. The sample includes a few hundred thousand distinct CDR3 sequences. Sample: blood. Every receptor here comes from a human donor with ulcerative colitis or Crohn's disease, or a healthy co-twin of an affected twin (not recorded which).

The chain combines TRBV20-1 with TRBJ1-1; the D call from TCRdb, TRBD1, cannot be confirmed without DNA. CDR1 DFQATT and CDR2 SNEGSKA come from the germline V gene (reference sequence). The CDR3 spans 14 residues. CDR3 amino acids: CSASRGGLDTEAFF.

The rearrangement uses TRBV19 and TRBJ1-5; as DNA is missing, the TRBD1 call by TCRdb cannot be tested. Germline CDR1 reads LNHDA; CDR2 reads SQIVND (reference sequence). The CDR3 has 15 residues. The CDR3 protein is CASRGATGVYQPQHF.